A selection of T cell receptor beta chains follows, all from one sample in a study of response to subunit inactivated influenza vaccine. TCRdb ran MiXCR on the RT-PCR reads and lists one entry per CDR3 protein. The data hold approximately 530,000 distinct CDR3 sequences, with 10% to 15% observed a single time. The sequenced sample was PBMCs from blood, obtained around seven weeks after vaccination. The receptors shown here come from a man between 50 and 59 years old who received an inactivated influenza vaccine. Each CDR3 is given with its conserved first and last residue. A D gene is named only where the DNA matches it firmly. Clone size is stated in some rows and not others, as once, few, many or a class when expanded.

clone_size,v_call,j_call,d_call,cdr3_nt,cdr3_aa
-,TRBV12-3/TRBV12-4,TRBJ1-1,TRBD1,TGTGCCAGCAGTCTCCTGTTGACAGGGAAAGCTTTCTTT,CASSLLLTGKAFF
-,TRBV7-2,TRBJ1-4,-,TGTGCCAGCAGCTGGAGGGGTGGAAATGAAAAACTGTTTTTT,CASSWRGGNEKLFF
-,TRBV10-3,TRBJ2-7,-,TGTGCCATCAGTGAGTCGCTTGGCGTCTCCTACGAGCAGTACTTC,CAISESLGVSYEQYF
few,TRBV20-1,TRBJ2-1,TRBD1,TGCAGTGCTAGCGGCGCCCGGGACAGGCTTTACAATGAGCAGTTCTTC,CSASGARDRLYNEQFF
-,TRBV7-8,TRBJ2-1,TRBD2,TGTGCCAGCAGCTCGCAGCGCCCTAGCGGGAGGGCTGGCTCCTACAATGAGCAGTTCTTC,CASSSQRPSGRAGSYNEQFF
few,TRBV10-3,TRBJ1-4,-,TGTGCCACCGGGGGACCAACTAATGAAAAACTGTTTTTT,CATGGPTNEKLFF
many,TRBV29-1,TRBJ2-5,TRBD1,TGCAGCGTTGAAAAAGGACAGGGTAAAGAGACCCAGTACTTC,CSVEKGQGKETQYF
-,TRBV28,TRBJ1-6,-,TGTGCCAGCCGCAGGGAGTACGATTCACCCCTCCACTTT,CASRREYDSPLHF
-,TRBV7-2,TRBJ2-7,-,TGTGCCAGCAGCTTACTGGCGGGGAAGAACGAGCAGTACTTC,CASSLLAGKNEQYF
many,TRBV20-1,TRBJ2-7,TRBD2,TGCAGTGCCACCGACGCTAGCGGAATCTACGAGCAGTACTTC,CSATDASGIYEQYF
few,TRBV20-1,TRBJ1-6,-,TGCAGTGCTAGAGGACGCCGCCACAGCTCCTATAATTCACCCCTCCACTTT,CSARGRRHSSYNSPLHF
few,TRBV11-2,TRBJ2-7,-,TGTGCCAGCAGCTTAACCCGCACAACCCCGTACTCCTACGAGCAGTACTTC,CASSLTRTTPYSYEQYF
few,TRBV10-3,TRBJ1-2,-,TGTGCCATCAGCACCTCTGGACTGGGGAACTATGGCTACACCTTC,CAISTSGLGNYGYTF
few,TRBV29-1,TRBJ2-3,TRBD1,TGCAGCGTTGAAGCTCCTACTACCGGACAGGCTGATACGCAGTATTTT,CSVEAPTTGQADTQYF
-,TRBV6-2/TRBV6-3,TRBJ2-1,-,TGTGCCAGCAGTTTTTCCCAACCCTCCTACAATGAGCAGTTCTTC,CASSFSQPSYNEQFF
few,TRBV6-6,TRBJ2-7,TRBD2,TGTGCCAGCATTTCATCGGGGGGCGAGCAGTACTTC,CASISSGGEQYF
few,TRBV7-3,TRBJ2-5,-,TGTGCCAGCAGCTTAATCGGGCTAAGAGAGGGGGAGACCCAGTACTTC,CASSLIGLREGETQYF
-,TRBV20-1,TRBJ2-7,-,TGCAGTGCTAGAGATCTGAGAAGCTACGAGCAGTACTTC,CSARDLRSYEQYF
-,TRBV11-2,TRBJ2-5,TRBD2,TGTGCCGGCAGCCTTCAGCCTAGCGGTAGAGAGACCCAGTACTTC,CAGSLQPSGRETQYF
few,TRBV7-8,TRBJ2-2,-,TGTGCCAGCAGCTTTCTCCACGGGAGAGGGGCCGGGGAGCTGTTTTTT,CASSFLHGRGAGELFF
few,TRBV20-1,TRBJ2-1,-,TGCAGTGCCCCTCCCGGATCCTCCTACAATGAGCAGTTCTTC,CSAPPGSSYNEQFF
many,TRBV12-3/TRBV12-4,TRBJ1-1,-,TGTGCCAGCAGTTTCCAGGGCTTGGCTGAAGCTTTCTTT,CASSFQGLAEAFF
many,TRBV20-1,TRBJ1-1,TRBD1,TGCAGTGCTATGGTCTCGGGACAGGGCAGGGAAGCTTTCTTT,CSAMVSGQGREAFF
-,TRBV25-1,TRBJ1-2,TRBD1,TGTGCCAGCAGTGATTCCTGGACAGGGGGAGGATTTAGTGGTTCGGGCTACACCTTC,CASSDSWTGGGFSGSGYTF